This T cell receptor beta chain was sequenced for a study of blood T cell repertoires in COVID-19 (dated by TCRdb to 2020 to 2021). Regarding the study in general: The collaborator samples originated in the United States, Italy and Spain and spanned the acute and convalescent phases of COVID-19. The material from the prospective study consisted of cDNA or gDNA derived from T cells, B-cell-depleted T cells, or PBMCs. Subjects who had been exposed to COVID-19, were actively infected with it, or had recovered from it provided the deeply sampled blood TCRbeta repertoires that made up the dataset. A freely available public database, intended as a resource for researchers studying the immune response to SARS-CoV-2, is where the repertoires were released. The samples were drawn from the first 160 participants of the ongoing ImmuneRACE study and from 950 to 1,500 subjects provided by 6 global collaborators. Sample metadata almost always included a de-identified subject ID, COVID-19 status, age in years and sex. Where HLA class I and class II types were available, the types were taken from metadata supplied by the sample provider, not from assay-based typing.

The paper as a whole reports these results and caveats: How much clinical and demographic metadata was included differed by source and by participant, and the metadata was provided uncurated.

V sheds 2 bases and J sheds 0 bases, leaving 14 bases between their ends. There are 18 amino acids in the CDR3, from cysteine to phenylalanine inclusive. CDR3 DNA is the only sequence kept; it has 54 bases, read in frame from the first base. CDR1 and CDR2 are read off the germline V gene as MNHEY and SVGEGT. Points on this clone: Its antigen has not been determined. The sample holds no much larger clone one base away, and base qualities are not on file.

Whole blood was collected in K2EDTA tubes by collaborating institutions according to the institutions' own protocols. For TCRbeta analysis, collaborators shipped samples as frozen whole blood, isolated PBMCs, or DNA extracted from either of those sample types. The immunoSEQ Assay, a bias-controlled multiplex PCR, was used to amplify TCRbeta CDR3 regions from genomic DNA. For the original study's pipeline: The number of nucleated cells in each sample was estimated from the amplification of reference gene primers within the assay. To quantify the absolute abundance of each unique TCRbeta CDR3 rearrangement, sequence reads were collapsed and filtered. Productive Simpson clonality was computed per sample as the square root of Simpson's diversity index over productive rearrangements. Here the immuneACCESS table is served through TCRdb, limited to in-frame sequences with V and J called. Missing clones are a known gap in these copies; in checked studies unresolved V genes cover under half, and the rest lacks a known reason. V and J calls and clone size come straight from that table; D and trimming were deduced from the DNA. Present in this sample are around 700,000 clones, around 90% of which were seen just once. The ten largest clones take up over 0.2% of the sample.

The chain uses TRBV6-2 or TRBV6-3 and TRBJ1-6, with no confidently assigned D gene. The clonotype comes from a woman in her late teens or twenties with acute or convalescent COVID-19. Sample: peripheral blood. CDR3 region: CASSYREKDLSYNSPLHF. The nucleotide sequence reads as follows: TGTGCCAGCAGTTACCGGGAGAAAGATCTCTCCTATAATTCACCCCTCCACTTT.